The source of this T cell receptor (beta chain) is a study of beta chain features in type 1 diabetes (dated by TCRdb to 2017 to 2018). In terms of the full investigation: Mean age, gender distribution, total cell number and subset yield were not different between patients and healthy donors. The study compared TCRB repertoires of sorted circulating CD4+ T cell subsets between recently diagnosed type 1 diabetes patients and matched healthy donors. Regulatory and stem cell-like memory subsets were isolated from only 8 patients and about 8 healthy donors, whereas naive and central memory subsets came from all 30 or so donors. A total of roughly 100 million sorted cells were examined across all samples, and RNA yield correlated strongly with the number of cells per subset. What the authors observed across the whole study: Because cDNA was sequenced instead of genomic DNA, activated cells with high expression could be over-represented, although the groups did not differ in activation or CD3 levels. Because the HLA sub-analyses included only small numbers of individuals, any influence of HLA type on TCRB rearrangement was left unresolved. In all four CD4+ subsets, TCRB CDR3 length was moderately but significantly shorter in type 1 diabetes patients. Naive, central memory and regulatory TCRB repertoires appeared more similar among patients than among healthy donors. Shorter templates might be favored by PCR, yet because patient and control samples were amplified and corrected together, any such skew would affect both groups equally. Fewer insertions and more nucleotide deletions at VDJ recombination sites were observed in patients with type 1 diabetes, implying thymic rearrangement abnormalities.

From each donor, a single peripheral blood sample of about 110 mL on average was drawn into heparinised tubes. A BD FACSAria II and a panel including CD45RO, CCR7, CD25, CD127, CD95 and CD27 were used to sort naive, central memory, regulatory and stem cell-like memory CD4+ T cells. Purity was above 98% for every sorted population. PBMCs were isolated right away by Lymphoprep density gradient centrifugation and were stained directly, without culture. So that batch effects would be minimized, each experiment stained and sorted samples in pairs, pairing one healthy donor with one patient. The High Capacity cDNA Reverse Transcription Kit was used to reverse transcribe all of the isolated RNA, meaning that expressed TCRB transcripts were what got sequenced. Naive, central memory and regulatory T cell samples underwent deep immunoSEQ sequencing, averaging roughly 3.5 million total reads per sample. Sorted cells were lysed in RLT buffer, and RNA was extracted using DNase-treated RNeasy Micro or Mini kits according to cell number. To prevent cross-contamination, each cell subset was processed individually, whereas patient and healthy donor samples were processed jointly. TCRB sequences were amplified from cDNA with the immunoSEQ multiplex PCR, producing 87-bp fragments spanning the CDR3 region. Sequencing of the amplicons was done on the Illumina HiSeq platform. In the source study's methods: PCR bias was corrected computationally using synthetic template baselines, and reads within Hamming distance 2 were collapsed, with unmergeable singletons discarded. Reads were aligned against IMGT to assign V, D and J genes, CDR3 length and insertions or deletions at six rearrangement sites. Within each subset, clonotype counts were normalized to sorted cell number, and only after that were true diversity and Gini coefficients computed with the tcR R package. The overlap coefficient, calculated on TCRB nucleotide sequences, was used to measure repertoire sharing. TCRdb retrieved this table from immuneACCESS and kept in-frame rearrangements only. Not all clones are present; in checked studies, unresolved V genes account for under half, and no reason is known for the remainder. D and trimming come from the DNA, and the V and J calls and clone size come from that table. The sample table lists almost 350,000 clones, roughly 8.8% of them with a count of one. The ten largest clones represent over 0.95% of the sample.

This clone was seen more than once but under ten times. Its binding antigen is unknown. No quality values exist for individual bases; no much larger clone is one base distant. The sequenced material came from central memory CD4+ T cells from blood. The source of this sequence is a man aged 30-40 years with type 1 diabetes.

DNA sequence: TGTGCCAGCAGTTTTGACAGCTCTGGAAACACCATATATTTT. This encodes CASSFDSSGNTIYF. The sequence links TRBV6-6 to TRBJ1-3, and the D gene may be TRBD1, 5 bases matching. V drops 4 bases and J drops 0 bases, leaving 7 bases in between. Including the terminal cysteine and phenylalanine, the CDR3 comprises 14 residues. Just CDR3 DNA is preserved here, 42 bases in frame from base 1. Taken from the germline V gene (reference sequence), the CDR1 and CDR2 loops are MNHNY and SVGAGI.